This T cell receptor (beta chain) derives from a study of T cells in Graves' hyperthyroidism and ophthalmopathy. On the study more broadly: Peripheral blood was collected at initial diagnosis, before any treatment.

Amplification of TCR beta CDR3 regions was performed using RNA transcripts as template. The TCR CDR3 first-round RT-PCR relied on the HTBI primer set. Each CDR3 protein is one row after TCRdb ran MiXCR on the multiplex PCR reads. The sample shows 500,000 or so distinct CDR3 sequences, approximately 17% of them seen only once. V shed 1 base, J shed 4 bases, and the junction held 7 bases outside the gene matches. Looked up from germline, CDR1 is DFQATT and CDR2 is SNEGSKA (reference sequence). The CDR3 contains 14 residues. Patients with ophthalmopathy all had a Clinical Activity Score of at least 3, a NOSPECS grade of at least 4 and duration under 3 months. Clinical symptoms, serum thyroxine, TRAb, thyroid ultrasound and orbital computed tomography established diagnosis.

This chain uses TRBV20-1 with TRBJ2-7; TRBD1 aligns across 7 bases. The clonotype comes from a woman aged 18 to 35 with Graves' ophthalmopathy. Material for sequencing was blood. CDR3 in amino acids: CSARGETGLYEQYF. As DNA, the CDR3 is TGCAGTGCTAGAGGGGAGACAGGGCTGTACGAGCAGTACTTC.